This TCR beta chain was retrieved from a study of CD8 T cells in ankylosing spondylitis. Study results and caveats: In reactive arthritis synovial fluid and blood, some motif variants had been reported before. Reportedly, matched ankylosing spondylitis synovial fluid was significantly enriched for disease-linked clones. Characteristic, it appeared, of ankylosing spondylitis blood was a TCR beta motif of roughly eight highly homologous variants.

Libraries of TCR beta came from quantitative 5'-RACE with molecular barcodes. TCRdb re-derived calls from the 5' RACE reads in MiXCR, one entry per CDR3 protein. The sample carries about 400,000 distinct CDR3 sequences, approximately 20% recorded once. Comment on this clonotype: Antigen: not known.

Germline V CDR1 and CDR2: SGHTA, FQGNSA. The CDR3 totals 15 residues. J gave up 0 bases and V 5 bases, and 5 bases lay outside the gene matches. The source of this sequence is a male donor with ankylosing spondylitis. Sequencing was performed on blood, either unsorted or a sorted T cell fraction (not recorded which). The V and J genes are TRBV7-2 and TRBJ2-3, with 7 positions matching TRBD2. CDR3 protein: CASSLSGQSTDTQYF. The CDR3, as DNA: TGTGCCAGCAGCCTTAGCGGGCAAAGCACAGATACGCAGTATTTT.